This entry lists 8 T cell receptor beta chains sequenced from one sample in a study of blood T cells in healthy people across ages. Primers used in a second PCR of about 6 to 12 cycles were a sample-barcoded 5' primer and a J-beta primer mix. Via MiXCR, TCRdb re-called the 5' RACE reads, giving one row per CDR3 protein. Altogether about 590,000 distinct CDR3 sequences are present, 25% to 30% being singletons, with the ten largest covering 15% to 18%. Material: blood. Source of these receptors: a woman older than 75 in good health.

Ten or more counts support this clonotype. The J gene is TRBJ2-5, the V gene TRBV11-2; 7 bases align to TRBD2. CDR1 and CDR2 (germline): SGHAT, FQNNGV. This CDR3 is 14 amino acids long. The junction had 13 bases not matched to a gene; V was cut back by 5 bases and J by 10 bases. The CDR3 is CASSPPGISGGQYF. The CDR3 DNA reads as TGTGCCAGCAGCCCCCCCGGGATTTCGGGGGGCCAGTACTTC.

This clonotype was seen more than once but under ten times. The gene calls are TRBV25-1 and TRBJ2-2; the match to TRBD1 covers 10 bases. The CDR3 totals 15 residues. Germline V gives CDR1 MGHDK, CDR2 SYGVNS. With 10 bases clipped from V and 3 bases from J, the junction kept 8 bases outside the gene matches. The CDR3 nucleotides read TGTGCCACCCAGACAGGGGGCGGTTACACCGGGGAGCTGTTTTTT. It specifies CATQTGGGYTGELFF.

The CDR3 is CASSQGGRAGNTEAFF. DNA of the CDR3: TGCGCCAGCAGCCAGGGGGGCCGGGCGGGGAACACTGAAGCTTTCTTT. V and J are TRBV4-1 and TRBJ1-1, with D maybe TRBD1 (6 bases). V lost 3 bases and J lost 1, with 15 bases in between. Germline V gives CDR1 MGHRA, CDR2 YSYEKL. CDR3 length equals 16 residues.

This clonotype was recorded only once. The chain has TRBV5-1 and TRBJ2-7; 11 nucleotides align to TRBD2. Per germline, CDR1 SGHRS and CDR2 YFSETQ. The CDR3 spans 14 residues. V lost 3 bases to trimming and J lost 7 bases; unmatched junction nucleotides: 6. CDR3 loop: CASSWGLAENEQYF. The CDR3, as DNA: TGCGCCAGCAGCTGGGGACTAGCGGAGAATGAGCAGTACTTC.

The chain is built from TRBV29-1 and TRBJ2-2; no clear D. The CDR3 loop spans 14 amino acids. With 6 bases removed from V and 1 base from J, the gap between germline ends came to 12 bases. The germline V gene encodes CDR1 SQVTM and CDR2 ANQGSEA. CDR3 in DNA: TGCAGCGTGCCCAAATCGATGAACACCGGGGAGCTGTTTTTT. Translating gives CSVPKSMNTGELFF.

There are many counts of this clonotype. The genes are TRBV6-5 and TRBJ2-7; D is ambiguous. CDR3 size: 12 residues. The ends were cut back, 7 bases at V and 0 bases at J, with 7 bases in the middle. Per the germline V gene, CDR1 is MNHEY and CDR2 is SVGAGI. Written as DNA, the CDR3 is TGTGCCAGCAAGGGTGACTCCTACGAGCAGTACTTC. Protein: CASKGDSYEQYF.

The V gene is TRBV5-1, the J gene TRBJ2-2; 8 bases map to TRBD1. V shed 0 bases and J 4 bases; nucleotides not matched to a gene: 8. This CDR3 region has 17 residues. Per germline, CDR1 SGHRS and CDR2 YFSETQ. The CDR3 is CASSLESGTGFTGELFF. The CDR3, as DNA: TGCGCCAGCAGCTTGGAATCTGGGACAGGATTCACCGGGGAGCTGTTTTTT.

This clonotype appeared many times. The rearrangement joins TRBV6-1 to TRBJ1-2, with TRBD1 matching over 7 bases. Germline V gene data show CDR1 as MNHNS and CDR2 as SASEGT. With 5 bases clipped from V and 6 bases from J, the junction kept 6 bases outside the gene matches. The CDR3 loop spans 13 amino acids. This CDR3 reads CASSSDRVNGYTF. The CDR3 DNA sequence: TGTGCCAGCAGTTCTGACAGGGTTAATGGCTACACCTTC.